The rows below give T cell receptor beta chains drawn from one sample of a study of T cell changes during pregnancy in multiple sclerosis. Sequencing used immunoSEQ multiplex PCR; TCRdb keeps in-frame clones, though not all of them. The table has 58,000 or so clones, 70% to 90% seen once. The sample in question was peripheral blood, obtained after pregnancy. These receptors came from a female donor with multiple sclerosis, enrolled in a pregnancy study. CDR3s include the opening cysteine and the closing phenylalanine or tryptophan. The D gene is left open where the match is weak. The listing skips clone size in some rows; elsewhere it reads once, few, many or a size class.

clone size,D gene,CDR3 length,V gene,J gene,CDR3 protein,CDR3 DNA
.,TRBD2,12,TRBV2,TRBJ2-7,CASLRGGSGQYF,TGTGCCAGCCTTCGGGGGGGCAGCGGGCAGTACTTC
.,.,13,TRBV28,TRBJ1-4,CASSYGGEEKLFF,TGTGCCAGCAGTTACGGGGGGGAGGAAAAACTGTTTTTT
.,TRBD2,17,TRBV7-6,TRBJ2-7,CASSPGAITSGVDEQYF,TGTGCCAGCAGCCCGGGGGCTATAACTAGCGGTGTTGACGAGCAGTACTTC
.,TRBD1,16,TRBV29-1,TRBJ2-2,CSVARGGQGDTGELFF,TGCAGCGTTGCGAGGGGAGGACAGGGTGACACCGGGGAGCTGTTTTTT
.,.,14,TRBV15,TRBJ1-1,CATRSAIEHTEAFF,TGTGCCACCAGGTCCGCGATCGAGCACACTGAAGCTTTCTTT
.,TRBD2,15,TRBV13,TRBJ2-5,CASSASGGALETQYF,TGTGCCAGCAGCGCCAGCGGGGGGGCCCTAGAGACCCAGTACTTC
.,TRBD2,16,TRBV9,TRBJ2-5,CASSPRGSGGQETQYF,TGTGCCAGCAGCCCTCGGGGTAGCGGGGGGCAAGAGACCCAGTACTTC
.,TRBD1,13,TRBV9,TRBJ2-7,CASSVLGTGGQYF,TGTGCCAGCAGCGTACTTGGGACAGGCGGCCAGTACTTC
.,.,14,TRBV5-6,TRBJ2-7,CASSLRGGSYEQYF,TGTGCCAGCAGCTTGAGAGGGGGCTCCTACGAGCAGTACTTC
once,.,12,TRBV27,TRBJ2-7,CASSPFLYEQYF,TGTGCCAGCAGCCCTTTCCTCTACGAGCAGTACTTC
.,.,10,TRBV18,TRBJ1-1,CASRDTEAFF,TGTGCCAGCCGCGACACTGAAGCTTTCTTT
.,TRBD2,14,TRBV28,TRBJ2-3,CASHLAGGGDTQYF,TGTGCCAGCCACTTAGCGGGGGGCGGGGATACGCAGTATTTT
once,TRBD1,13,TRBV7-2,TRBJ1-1,CASSLGQHTEAFF,TGTGCCAGCAGCCTGGGACAGCACACTGAAGCTTTCTTT
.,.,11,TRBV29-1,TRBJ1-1,CSGRGLTEAFF,TGCAGCGGCCGGGGGTTGACTGAAGCTTTCTTT
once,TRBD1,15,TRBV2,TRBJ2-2,CASSGTGANTGELFF,TGTGCCAGCAGTGGGACAGGGGCGAACACCGGGGAGCTGTTTTTT
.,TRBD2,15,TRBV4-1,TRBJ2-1,CASSVGRGAGDEQFF,TGCGCCAGCAGTGTAGGGCGGGGGGCAGGGGATGAGCAGTTCTTC
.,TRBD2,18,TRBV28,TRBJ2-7,CASSLRRDSGGSSYEQYF,TGTGCCAGCAGTTTGAGAAGAGATAGCGGGGGCTCCTCCTACGAGCAGTACTTC
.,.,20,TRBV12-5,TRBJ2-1,CASGLVPDGRGARAYNEQFF,TGTGCTAGTGGTTTGGTACCAGATGGGCGCGGGGCTCGGGCCTACAATGAGCAGTTCTTC
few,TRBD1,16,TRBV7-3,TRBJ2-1,CASSSRRGTGGDEQFF,TGTGCCAGCAGCTCCCGGAGGGGGACAGGGGGTGATGAGCAGTTCTTC
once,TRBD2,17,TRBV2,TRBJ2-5,CASRPLRTSGGQETQYF,TGTGCCAGCAGACCGCTTCGGACTAGCGGGGGGCAGGAGACCCAGTACTTC
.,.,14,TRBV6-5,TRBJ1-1,CASSSWGDDTEAFF,TGTGCCAGCAGTTCATGGGGGGACGACACTGAAGCTTTCTTT
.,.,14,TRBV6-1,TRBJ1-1,CASSEAVRVGEAFF,TGTGCCAGCAGTGAAGCGGTCCGGGTCGGTGAAGCTTTCTTT
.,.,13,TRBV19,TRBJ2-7,CASSAGQPYEQYF,TGTGCCAGTAGTGCGGGACAGCCATACGAGCAGTACTTC
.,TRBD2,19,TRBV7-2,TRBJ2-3,CASSYPRTSAPRRPDTQYF,TGTGCCAGCAGCTACCCGAGGACTAGCGCCCCAAGGCGTCCAGATACGCAGTATTTT
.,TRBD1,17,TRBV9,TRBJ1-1,CASSVEDRPRWHTEAFF,TGTGCCAGCAGCGTAGAGGACAGGCCCCGATGGCACACTGAAGCTTTCTTT
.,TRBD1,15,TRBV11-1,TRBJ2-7,CASSGFGTGSYEQYF,TGTGCCAGCAGCGGTTTCGGGACAGGCTCCTACGAGCAGTACTTC
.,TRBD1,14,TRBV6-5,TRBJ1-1,CASSLRDRVSGAFF,TGTGCCAGCAGTCTCCGGGACAGGGTGTCTGGAGCTTTCTTT
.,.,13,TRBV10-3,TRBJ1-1,CAISQGIGTEAFF,TGTGCCATCAGCCAGGGTATAGGTACTGAAGCTTTCTTT
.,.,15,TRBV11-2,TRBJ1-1,CASSLRFERDTEAFF,TGTGCCAGCAGCTTAAGGTTTGAGAGGGACACTGAAGCTTTCTTT
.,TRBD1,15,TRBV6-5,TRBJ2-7,CASSYSWTGPYEQYF,TGTGCCAGCAGTTACTCGTGGACAGGGCCCTACGAGCAGTACTTC
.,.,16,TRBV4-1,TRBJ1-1,CASRNRRGNMNTEAFF,TGCGCCAGCAGGAACCGGCGGGGAAACATGAACACTGAAGCTTTCTTT
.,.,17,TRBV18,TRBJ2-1,CASSRGYGTRSYNEQFF,TGTGCCAGCTCACGTGGATATGGGACAAGATCCTACAATGAGCAGTTCTTC
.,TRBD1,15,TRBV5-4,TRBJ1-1,CASSLEQGAFTEAFF,TGTGCCAGCAGCTTGGAGCAGGGGGCTTTCACTGAAGCTTTCTTT
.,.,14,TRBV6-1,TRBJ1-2,CASSEGGGIYGYTF,TGTGCCAGCAGTGAAGGTGGAGGGATCTATGGCTACACCTTC
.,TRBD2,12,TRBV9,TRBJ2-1,CASSPSGVEQFF,TGTGCCAGCAGTCCAAGCGGGGTCGAGCAGTTCTTC
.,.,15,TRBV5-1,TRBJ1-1,CASSLSGSSDTEAFF,TGCGCCAGCAGCTTGTCTGGGAGTAGCGACACTGAAGCTTTCTTT
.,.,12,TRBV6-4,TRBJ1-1,CASRGTGTEAFF,TGTGCCAGCAGAGGAACGGGGACTGAAGCTTTCTTT
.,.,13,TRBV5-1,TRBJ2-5,CASSFRERETQYF,TGCGCCAGCAGCTTCCGGGAGAGGGAGACCCAGTACTTC
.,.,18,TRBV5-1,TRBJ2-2,CASSSGAGGPANTGELFF,TGCGCCAGCAGCTCGGGCGCCGGGGGGCCTGCGAACACCGGGGAGCTGTTTTTT
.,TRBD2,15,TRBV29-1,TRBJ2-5,CSGSSGGLLQETQYF,TGCAGCGGAAGTAGCGGGGGGCTTCTCCAAGAGACCCAGTACTTC
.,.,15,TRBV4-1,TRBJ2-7,CASSQPIRGTYEQYF,TGCGCCAGCAGCCAACCCATAAGGGGTACCTACGAGCAGTACTTC
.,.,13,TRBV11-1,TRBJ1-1,CASSPIRGTEAFF,TGTGCCAGCAGCCCGATCCGGGGAACTGAAGCTTTCTTT
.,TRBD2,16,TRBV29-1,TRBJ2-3,CSVRRGLAGGADTQYF,TGCAGCGTCCGGAGGGGACTAGCGGGGGGAGCAGATACGCAGTATTTT